Presented here are 8 T cell receptor beta chains from one specimen sequenced in a study of CD8+CD57+ T cells in acquired aplastic anemia. The study profiled TCR beta VDJ and CDR3 using genomic DNA as template. A single record per CDR3 protein comes from TCRdb applying MiXCR to the reads. The table lists a few hundred thousand distinct CDR3 sequences, 34% of them singletons. The sequenced sample consisted of sorted CD4+, CD8+, or CD8+CD57+ T cells (not recorded which) from PBMCs. All receptors come from a human donor in good health, serving as a control.

This clonotype has ten or more counts. This chain uses TRBV4-1 with TRBJ1-3, with D possibly matching TRBD1 (5 bases). Germline assignment: CDR1 MGHRA and CDR2 YSYEKL. The CDR3 is 17 residues long. The V and J ends lost 4 bases and 0 bases respectively, with 16 bases between them. CDR3 sequence (DNA): TGCGCCAGCAGCCTGCGACAGTTTTCCTTCTCTGGAAACACCATATATTTT. Encoded protein: CASSLRQFSFSGNTIYF.

This chain joins TRBV6-4 and TRBJ2-5; TRBD2 matches at 9 bases. This CDR3 region has 16 residues. The germline CDR1 and CDR2 sequences are MRHNA and SNTAGT. V gave up 3 bases and J gave up 1 base; unmatched junction bases: 6. Written as DNA, the CDR3 is TGTGCCAGCAGTGAGTACGCGGGGGGGGTCCAAGAGACCCAGTACTTC. Protein sequence: CASSEYAGGVQETQYF.

In this sample, this clonotype turned up many times. This chain joins TRBV7-2 and TRBJ2-5; possibly TRBD1 for D (6 bases). V was pared by 2 bases and J by 1 base, with 17 bases between. The CDR3 has 17 residues. Germline assignment: CDR1 SGHTA and CDR2 FQGNSA. Here the CDR3 reads CASSLSPLKDSQETQYF. The CDR3, as DNA: TGTGCCAGCAGCTTATCCCCGCTCAAGGACAGCCAAGAGACCCAGTACTTC.

This clonotype was seen more than once but under ten times. The chain has TRBV29-1 and TRBJ1-1; D not resolved. The CDR3 is 11 residues long. The V end was cut by 8 bases, the J end by 3 bases, with 10 bases between. The germline V gene encodes CDR1 SQVTM and CDR2 ANQGSEA. CDR3 sequence reads: CSLRMDTEAFF. The DNA for the CDR3 is TGCAGCTTACGAATGGACACTGAAGCTTTCTTT.

This clonotype appeared many times. V is TRBV24-1 and J is TRBJ1-1; 7 nucleotides match TRBD1. V lost 9 bases and J lost 1; bases outside the gene matches: 1. Germline loops: CDR1 KGHDR, CDR2 SFDVKD. This CDR3 has 12 residues. CDR3 bases: TGTGCCACCTACAGGGGGAACACTGAAGCTTTCTTT. It translates to CATYRGNTEAFF.

The gene calls are TRBV11-3 and TRBJ2-3, with D perhaps given as TRBD1 or TRBD2 (5 bases each). V was clipped by 5 bases and J by 3 bases, with 15 bases between them. In germline, CDR1 is SGHNT, CDR2 YENEEA. This CDR3 comprises 15 residues. In DNA form, the CDR3 reads TGTGCCAGCAGCCCCCATGGGGGAGTGACAGATACGCAGTATTTT. Residues: CASSPHGGVTDTQYF.

This clonotype was recorded at least ten times. J is TRBJ2-3 and V is TRBV6-1; D gene ambiguous. Germline V gene sequence: CDR1 MNHNS, CDR2 SASEGT. The CDR3 is 13 amino acids. Between the trimmed V and J ends, which lost 9 bases and 2 bases, there was a span of 12 bases. CDR3 bases: TGTGCCAGTGTGTCTCCTCTCACAGATACGCAGTATTTT. Translated: CASVSPLTDTQYF.

This clonotype has only a few counts. J is TRBJ1-2 and V is TRBV28, with 9 bases matching TRBD1. CDR1 is MDHEN and CDR2 is SYDVKM in the germline V gene. The ends lost 2 bases at V and 2 bases at J; junction bases unmatched: 3. This CDR3 comprises 15 residues. The CDR3 region is CASSLGTGLNYGYTF. DNA of the CDR3: TGTGCCAGCAGTTTAGGGACAGGGCTAAACTATGGCTACACCTTC.